One sample yielded the 26 T cell receptor beta chains listed below, sequenced in a study of T cell responses to AZD1222 COVID-19 vaccine. Profiled with immunoSEQ multiplex PCR; TCRdb holds only in-frame clones, not every one. In the table there are about 110,000 clones, about 90% of which are singletons. The material sequenced was peripheral blood, taken 28 days after the second AZD1222 dose. The source is an adult who received the AZD1222 COVID-19 vaccine.

This rearrangement joins TRBV6-5 to TRBJ2-3; tentatively, D is TRBD1 (6 bases). The germline CDR1 and CDR2 sequences are MNHEY and SVGAGI. Trimming stripped 5 bases from V and 3 bases from J, with 12 bases between. The CDR3 length is 14 residues. The CDR3 loop reads CASSRQDRTDTQYF. In nucleotides, the CDR3 is TGTGCCAGCAGTCGACAGGACAGAACAGATACGCAGTATTTT.

The rearrangement joins TRBV27 to TRBJ2-7, with 11 positions matching TRBD1. The CDR3 has 16 residues. V shed 3 bases, J shed 7 bases, and the junction held 11 bases outside the gene matches. Looked up from germline, CDR1 is MNHEY and CDR2 is SMNVEV (reference sequence). CDR3 bases: TGTGCCAGCAGTTTTGTCAGGACAGGGGGCATGGGTGAGCAGTACTTC. Its translation is CASSFVRTGGMGEQYF.

The rearrangement joins TRBV28 to TRBJ1-5, with D maybe TRBD1 (6 bases). Germline V CDR1 and CDR2: MDHEN, SYDVKM. The CDR3 runs 14 residues. The germline V and J ends were trimmed by 6 bases and 6 bases, with 15 bases remaining between them. The CDR3 region has the DNA TGTGCCAGCAGCCAAACAGGGCTTCGTCAGCCCCAGCATTTT. It is translated as CASSQTGLRQPQHF.

This CDR3 reads CASQAGFNTGELFF. In DNA, the CDR3 is TGTGCCAGTCAGGCTGGTTTCAACACCGGGGAGCTGTTTTTT. The chain carries TRBV7-9 and TRBJ2-2; D gene ambiguous. The CDR3 totals 14 residues. Trimming removed 9 bases from V and 2 bases from J, with 13 bases in between. Germline CDR1 is SEHNR and CDR2 is FQNEAQ (reference sequence).

V is TRBV6-5 and J is TRBJ1-6, with D perhaps TRBD1 (5 bases). This CDR3 region has 15 residues. CDR1 is MNHEY and CDR2 is SVGAGI in the germline V gene. Trimming shortened V by 6 bases and J by 4 bases, and 13 bases separated the two germline ends. The CDR3 region is CASRPGLLYNSPLHF. The CDR3 nucleotides read TGTGCCAGCAGACCGGGACTCTTATATAATTCACCCCTCCACTTT.

This clone showed up just once. The chain is built from TRBV7-2 and TRBJ1-2; TRBD1 might be the D (6 bases). The CDR3 is 17 amino acids. V was clipped by 6 bases and J by 3 bases, with 23 bases between them. Per the germline V gene, CDR1 is SGHTA and CDR2 is FQGNSA. Here the CDR3 DNA reads TGTGCCAGCAGGGTACAGGGAGGGATCGATTCGGACTATGGCTACACCTTC. Encoded protein: CASRVQGGIDSDYGYTF.

This clone was observed a single time. This chain connects TRBV24-1 to TRBJ2-5, with no clear D. V lost 3 bases, J lost 3 bases, and 7 bases lay in between. CDR1 and CDR2 from the germline V gene are KGHDR and SFDVKD. The CDR3 is 13 amino acids. The CDR3 bases are TGTGCCACCAGTGATGGACCCGAAGAGACCCAGTACTTC. It yields the protein CATSDGPEETQYF.

J is TRBJ2-5 and V is TRBV27; D remains ambiguous. CDR1 and CDR2 from the germline V gene are MNHEY and SMNVEV (reference sequence). The CDR3 totals 14 residues. V was trimmed by 3 bases and J by 5 bases, leaving 13 bases between them. The chain's CDR3 is CASSFARPGETQYF. The CDR3 DNA is TGTGCCAGCAGTTTCGCTAGACCCGGTGAGACCCAGTACTTC.

V usage is TRBV12-5 and J usage is TRBJ2-3; D call uncertain. The CDR3 is made up of 17 amino acids. V lost 3 bases and J 0 bases, leaving 16 bases between the germline ends. Germline lookup yields CDR1 LGHNT and CDR2 FRNRAP. CDR3 sequence: CASGFLLPTTSTDTQYF. CDR3 in DNA: TGTGCTAGTGGTTTCCTCCTCCCCACGACTAGCACAGATACGCAGTATTTT.

J is TRBJ2-7 and V is TRBV9; TRBD1 aligns across 10 bases. This CDR3 has 15 residues. The V segment lost 3 bases and the J segment 5 bases; nucleotides outside the gene matches: 8. CDR1 and CDR2 from the germline V gene are SGDLS and YYNGEE. Here the CDR3 reads CASSARQGAAHEQYF. CDR3 nucleotide sequence: TGTGCCAGCAGCGCCAGACAGGGGGCAGCCCACGAGCAGTACTTC. The full variable domain, completed using reference TRBV9 and TRBJ2-7, is DSGVTQTPKHLITATGQRVTLRCSPRSGDLSVYWYQQSLDQGLQFLIQYYNGEERAKGNILERFSAQQFPDLHSELNLSSLELGDSALYFCASSARQGAAHEQYFGPGTRLTVT.

The chain carries TRBV7-2 and TRBJ1-1; 7 bases agree with TRBD1. CDR3 length: 13 amino acids. Looked up from germline, CDR1 is SGHTA and CDR2 is FQGNSA. V was clipped by 4 bases and J by 5 bases; unmatched bases: 4. CDR3 sequence (DNA): TGTGCCAGCAGCTCCGCAGGGGGGACTGAAGCTTTCTTT. It translates to CASSSAGGTEAFF.

The CDR3 DNA is TGTGCCAGTAGTACCCAGGGGTATCGAGAGACCCAGTACTTC. Amino acid sequence: CASSTQGYRETQYF. The rearrangement joins TRBV19 to TRBJ2-5, with a tentative D call TRBD1 (6 bases). Trimming cost V 4 bases and J 4 bases, with 13 bases left between them. Germline V gives CDR1 LNHDA, CDR2 SQIVND (reference sequence). The CDR3 sequence is 14 residues long.

This clone appeared once. The chain links TRBV5-1 to TRBJ2-2; possible D gene TRBD1, 5 bases. The CDR3 runs 15 residues. Per the germline V gene, CDR1 is SGHRS and CDR2 is YFSETQ. Trimming pared 0 bases from V and 0 bases from J, leaving 6 bases between. CDR3 loop: CASSLGQPNTGELFF. The CDR3 DNA sequence: TGCGCCAGCAGCTTGGGACAGCCGAACACCGGGGAGCTGTTTTTT.

This chain uses TRBV19 with TRBJ1-5; 7 bases are shared with TRBD1. This CDR3 contains 16 residues. Germline assignment: CDR1 LNHDA and CDR2 SQIVND (reference sequence). Germline trimming cut 1 base from V and 4 bases from J; bases unmatched to any gene: 7. The CDR3 here is CASSIVGRGLNQPQHF. For the CDR3, the DNA is TGTGCCAGTAGTATAGTTGGCAGGGGGTTGAATCAGCCCCAGCATTTT.

The rearrangement links TRBV6-2 or TRBV6-3 to TRBJ1-2, with TRBD1 matching 8 bases. The CDR3 has 13 residues. In germline, CDR1 is MNHEY, CDR2 SVGEGT. V dropped 5 bases and J dropped 4; count of bases not matched to a gene: 3. In DNA form, the CDR3 reads TGTGCCAGCAGTCAGGGGGCTGGCTATGGCTACACCTTC. Translating it yields CASSQGAGYGYTF.

The V gene is TRBV4-3, the J gene TRBJ1-5, with D hard to call. V lost 1 base to trimming and J lost 7 bases, with 8 bases between them. CDR1 is LGHNA, CDR2 YSLEER, per germline. The CDR3 spans 13 residues. The CDR3 DNA sequence: TGCGCCAGCAGCCAAGCGGGCAGGCAGCCCCAGCATTTT. It is translated as CASSQAGRQPQHF.

This chain connects TRBV24-1 to TRBJ2-2, with no clear D. The V end was cut by 4 bases, the J end by 4 bases, with 9 bases between. This CDR3 contains 14 residues. Germline values: CDR1 KGHDR, CDR2 SFDVKD. The CDR3 spells CATSEGRGTGELFF. In nucleotides, the CDR3 is TGTGCCACCAGTGAGGGCAGAGGCACCGGGGAGCTGTTTTTT.

V gene TRBV6-5 combines with J gene TRBJ2-7, with 9 bases matching TRBD1. The CDR3 extends over 15 amino acids. Germline assignment: CDR1 MNHEY and CDR2 SVGAGI. Trimming at V came to 2 bases and at J to 3 bases, leaving 5 bases not matched to a gene. The CDR3 DNA is TGTGCCAGCAGTTACGAAACAGGGGGCCTCTACGAGCAGTACTTC. It encodes CASSYETGGLYEQYF.

The chain has TRBV7-8 and TRBJ1-5; D is unclear. CDR1 is SGHVS, CDR2 FQNEAQ, per germline. Trimming pared 1 base from V and 6 bases from J, leaving 4 bases between. The CDR3 contains 12 residues. CDR3 DNA sequence: TGTGCCAGCAGCTTAGGTCTTCAGCCCCAGCATTTT. Residues: CASSLGLQPQHF.

This chain joins TRBV19 and TRBJ2-1; D possibly matches TRBD1 or TRBD2 (7 bases each). Looked up from germline, CDR1 is LNHDA and CDR2 is SQIVND (reference sequence). The CDR3 consists of 15 residues. Trimming took off 4 bases at V and 9 bases at J, with 19 bases between the two ends. The CDR3 spells CASSTGQVGRGEQFF. CDR3 bases: TGTGCCAGTAGTACCGGACAGGTAGGGAGGGGTGAGCAGTTCTTC.

The chain has TRBV18 and TRBJ1-5, with 10 bases identical to TRBD1. This CDR3 region has 14 residues. Losses at the gene ends were 3 bases for V and 5 bases for J; bases not matched to a gene: 1. The germline V gene has CDR1 KGHSH and CDR2 LQKENI. As DNA, the CDR3 is TGTGCCAGCTCACCTGGGACAGGGGATCAGCCCCAGCATTTT. Its translation: CASSPGTGDQPQHF.

The chain uses TRBV27 and TRBJ1-1, with 7 bases aligning to TRBD1. The V and J ends lost 10 bases and 4 bases, in that order; junction bases with no gene match: 12. The V gene's germline CDR1 is MNHEY and CDR2 SMNVEV (reference sequence). The CDR3 totals 14 residues. The DNA of the CDR3 is TGTGCCACCGGTCTGGGCAGGGGGGGCACTGAAGCTTTCTTT. It codes for CATGLGRGGTEAFF.

The chain joins TRBV4-1 to TRBJ1-6; TRBD1 matches 11 bases. The germline gives CDR1 MGHRA, CDR2 YSYEKL. This CDR3 region has 16 residues. The J segment lost 8 bases and the V segment lost 5 bases, leaving 8 bases of the junction unmatched. In DNA form, the CDR3 reads TGCGCCAGCAGCACCCGGGACAGGGGGGAGTATTCACCCCTCCACTTT. Translated: CASSTRDRGEYSPLHF.

The V gene is TRBV11-2, the J gene TRBJ2-7, with 8 bases that match TRBD2. The junction had 4 bases not matched to a gene; V was cut back by 0 bases and J by 0 bases. CDR1 SGHAT and CDR2 FQNNGV come from the germline V gene. This CDR3 comprises 16 residues. This CDR3 reads CASSLEVAGPSYEQYF. The CDR3 DNA follows: TGTGCCAGCAGCTTAGAGGTAGCGGGGCCCTCCTACGAGCAGTACTTC.

The V and J genes are TRBV7-2 and TRBJ1-1, with D tentatively TRBD1 (5 bases). Per germline, CDR1 SGHTA and CDR2 FQGNSA. V was clipped by 1 base and J by 0 bases, with 12 bases between them. CDR3 size: 16 residues. The CDR3 sequence: CASSLVAGIMNTEAFF. Written as DNA, the CDR3 is TGTGCCAGCAGCTTAGTCGCAGGGATCATGAACACTGAAGCTTTCTTT.

The chain links TRBV7-9 to TRBJ1-2; perhaps TRBD1 as D (5 bases). The CDR3 contains 14 residues. CDR1 SEHNR and CDR2 FQNEAQ come from the germline V gene (reference sequence). The V end was cut by 5 bases, the J end by 2 bases, with 12 bases between. CDR3 loop: CASSPFGGNYGYTF. DNA of the CDR3: TGTGCCAGCAGCCCCTTTGGGGGGAACTATGGCTACACCTTC.